This is a list of T cell receptor beta chains from one sample in a study of cytomegalovirus exposure and HLA in healthy donors. TCRdb's table, derived via immunoSEQ multiplex PCR, lists solely in-frame clones and lacks some. The profile shows roughly 60,000 clones, about 95% of them singletons. The source material was PBMCs. The receptor source for this set is a man in his late teens or twenties in good health and CMV-seronegative. Both conserved end residues are part of each CDR3. The order of the fields is J gene, D gene, clone size, V gene, CDR3 protein, CDR3 DNA. A D gene is named only where the DNA matches it firmly. For some rows the clone size is stated as once, few or many, or as a class when expanded; others skip it.

TRBJ1-2,.,.,TRBV19,CASSMRSRQASRYTF,TGTGCCAGTAGTATGCGCTCCCGGCAGGCCTCCCGCTACACCTTC
TRBJ1-3,TRBD1,.,TRBV7-6,CASSADRGPGNTIYF,TGTGCCAGCAGCGCGGACAGGGGGCCTGGAAACACCATATATTTT
TRBJ1-4,TRBD1,.,TRBV30,CAWSSTRTGVFNEKLFF,TGTGCCTGGAGCTCGACGCGGACAGGAGTCTTTAATGAAAAACTGTTTTTT
TRBJ1-3,.,.,TRBV28,CASCRTAGNTIYF,TGTGCCAGCTGCCGGACAGCTGGAAACACCATATATTTT
TRBJ2-2,.,.,TRBV5-1,CASSLVYTNTGELFF,TGCGCCAGCAGCTTGGTGTACACCAACACCGGGGAGCTGTTTTTT
TRBJ1-3,TRBD1,.,TRBV7-9,CASSLGQGDGNTIYF,TGTGCCAGCAGCTTGGGACAGGGGGATGGAAACACCATATATTTT
TRBJ2-7,TRBD2,.,TRBV2,CASSLAGGFAYEQYF,TGTGCCAGCAGTTTAGCGGGAGGGTTTGCCTACGAGCAGTACTTC
TRBJ1-2,TRBD1,.,TRBV7-8,CASSPDRVPYGYTF,TGTGCCAGCAGCCCAGACAGGGTCCCCTATGGCTACACCTTC
TRBJ1-1,.,.,TRBV28,CATWTRPEAFF,TGTGCCACCTGGACTAGGCCTGAAGCTTTCTTT
TRBJ1-1,.,.,TRBV30,CAWIFRDWANTEAFF,TGTGCCTGGATTTTCCGGGATTGGGCGAACACTGAAGCTTTCTTT
TRBJ2-7,.,.,TRBV13,CATESLGVYEQYF,TGTGCCACGGAATCATTGGGAGTCTACGAGCAGTACTTC
TRBJ2-3,.,few,TRBV20-1,CRTRGTQYF,TGCAGAACGCGAGGGACGCAGTATTTT
TRBJ1-3,.,.,TRBV9,CASSVDPLSGNTIYF,TGTGCCAGCAGCGTAGATCCCCTCTCTGGAAACACCATATATTTT
TRBJ1-4,.,.,TRBV7-6,CASSLSHTGFGEKLFF,TGTGCCAGCAGCTTATCCCACACAGGGTTTGGTGAAAAACTGTTTTTT
TRBJ2-7,.,.,TRBV30,CAWSEREQYF,TGTGCCTGGAGCGAACGGGAGCAGTACTTC
TRBJ2-7,.,.,TRBV7-9,CASSLDSLQQYF,TGTGCCAGCAGCTTAGACAGTCTGCAGCAGTACTTC
TRBJ1-1,.,.,TRBV11-2,CASSLRGGEAFF,TGTGCCAGCAGCCTACGCGGGGGTGAAGCTTTCTTT
TRBJ2-7,.,once,TRBV2,CASRGHMNDEQYF,TGTGCCAGCAGGGGACACATGAATGACGAGCAGTACTTC
TRBJ1-3,.,.,TRBV7-9,CASSLNQAGNTIYF,TGTGCCAGCAGCTTGAACCAGGCAGGAAACACCATATATTTT
TRBJ2-3,TRBD2,.,TRBV5-4,CASSPGGGRDSTDTQYF,TGTGCCAGCAGCCCGGGGGGGGGCAGGGATAGCACAGATACGCAGTATTTT
TRBJ2-7,.,.,TRBV13,CASSFSSPGLVHEEQYF,TGTGCCAGCAGCTTTTCCTCCCCCGGACTGGTACATGAGGAGCAGTACTTC
TRBJ1-4,.,few,TRBV14,CASSQGQNEKLFF,TGTGCCAGCAGCCAAGGTCAGAATGAAAAACTGTTTTTT
TRBJ2-3,TRBD2,.,TRBV13,CASSSSGTADTQYF,TGTGCCAGCAGCTCTAGCGGGACCGCAGATACGCAGTATTTT
TRBJ2-1,TRBD1,few,TRBV5-5,CASSLIQGGGNEQFF,TGTGCCAGCAGCTTGATACAGGGGGGAGGTAATGAGCAGTTCTTC
TRBJ2-7,.,.,TRBV6-5,CASRLKHGTYEQYF,TGTGCCAGCAGACTAAAACACGGAACCTACGAGCAGTACTTC
TRBJ2-5,TRBD2,.,TRBV25-1,CASSEFVGGPQETQYF,TGTGCCAGCAGTGAATTTGTGGGAGGGCCACAAGAGACCCAGTACTTC
TRBJ2-2,TRBD2,once,TRBV7-8,CASIRHPSGSGTGELFF,TGTGCCAGCATCAGACATCCTAGCGGGAGTGGGACCGGGGAGCTGTTTTTT
TRBJ2-1,.,.,TRBV6-5,CASSINWSTEQFF,TGTGCCAGCAGCATCAACTGGAGCACTGAGCAGTTCTTC
TRBJ2-7,.,.,TRBV11-2,CASSLYGSAYEQYF,TGTGCCAGCAGCTTATACGGGTCAGCCTACGAGCAGTACTTC
TRBJ2-1,.,.,TRBV7-2,CASSLASAGRNEQFF,TGTGCCAGCAGCTTAGCATCGGCAGGGCGGAATGAGCAGTTCTTC
TRBJ2-1,.,.,TRBV6-5,CATSPTNEQFF,TGTGCCACCTCCCCAACAAATGAGCAGTTCTTC
TRBJ2-1,TRBD1,.,TRBV5-1,CASSLDRGRDEQFF,TGCGCCAGCAGCTTGGACAGGGGTAGAGATGAGCAGTTCTTC
TRBJ2-3,TRBD2,.,TRBV5-4,CASSLESGTTSGDTQYF,TGTGCCAGCAGCTTGGAGAGCGGGACGACGTCAGGTGATACGCAGTATTTT
TRBJ2-5,.,.,TRBV6-1,CATEWGRETQYF,TGTGCCACAGAGTGGGGGAGGGAGACCCAGTACTTC
TRBJ2-1,TRBD2,.,TRBV7-9,CASRVISESGGNEQFF,TGTGCCAGCAGAGTAATTTCAGAGTCGGGGGGCAATGAGCAGTTCTTC
TRBJ2-7,.,.,TRBV14,CASSQDPDGVLGTSSYEQYF,TGTGCCAGCAGCCAAGATCCTGACGGGGTTTTGGGTACTTCTAGCTACGAGCAGTACTTC
TRBJ2-3,TRBD1,.,TRBV7-3,CASSSGGAQYF,TGTGCCAGCAGCTCAGGGGGAGCGCAGTATTTT
TRBJ1-4,.,.,TRBV28,CASSEGSKEKLFF,TGTGCCAGCAGTGAGGGCTCAAAGGAAAAACTGTTTTTT
TRBJ2-7,.,once,TRBV6-1,CASSEGSSYEQYF,TGTGCCAGCAGTGAAGGCAGCTCCTACGAGCAGTACTTC
TRBJ2-2,TRBD1,.,TRBV7-9,CASSRQGALLTGELFF,TGTGCCAGCAGCCGACAGGGGGCGCTTCTGACCGGGGAGCTGTTTTTT
TRBJ2-7,.,.,TRBV27,CASSLTGLGFYEQYF,TGTGCCAGCAGTTTAACCGGGTTGGGTTTCTACGAGCAGTACTTC
TRBJ2-3,TRBD1,.,TRBV5-5,CASSILTGTGSTDTQYF,TGTGCCAGCAGCATCCTCACCGGGACAGGGAGCACAGATACGCAGTATTTT
TRBJ2-7,TRBD1,.,TRBV5-1,CASSSSYDRANEQYF,TGCGCCAGCAGCTCATCCTACGACAGGGCCAACGAGCAGTACTTC
TRBJ1-2,.,.,TRBV28,CASSLDSFYGYTF,TGTGCCAGCAGTTTAGACAGCTTCTATGGCTACACCTTC
TRBJ2-2,TRBD1,.,TRBV7-2,CASSTGMRTGELFF,TGTGCCAGCTCGACAGGGATGAGGACCGGGGAGCTGTTTTTT
TRBJ1-5,.,.,TRBV30,CAWSGTPNQPQHF,TGTGCCTGGAGTGGGACACCGAATCAGCCCCAGCATTTT
TRBJ2-7,TRBD2,.,TRBV7-8,CASSWGAGGRNEQYF,TGTGCCAGCAGCTGGGGAGCGGGAGGGCGGAACGAGCAGTACTTC
TRBJ2-3,.,.,TRBV6-5,CASSSSRTDTQYF,TGTGCCAGCTCCTCAAGCCGCACAGATACGCAGTATTTT
TRBJ1-1,TRBD1,.,TRBV11-3,CASGTGGGTEAFF,TGTGCCAGCGGTACAGGGGGCGGAACTGAAGCTTTCTTT
TRBJ2-1,TRBD2,.,TRBV4-1,CASSQDTLAGGEEQFF,TGCGCCAGCAGCCAAGATACGCTAGCGGGAGGAGAGGAGCAGTTCTTC
TRBJ2-7,TRBD1,.,TRBV2,CASSNRDRARGEQYF,TGTGCCAGCAGTAACCGGGACAGGGCTCGTGGGGAGCAGTACTTC
TRBJ2-7,TRBD2,.,TRBV5-5,CASSLEVSSGENSYEQYF,TGTGCCAGCAGCTTGGAGGTGTCTAGCGGGGAAAACTCCTACGAGCAGTACTTC
TRBJ2-7,.,once,TRBV28,CASRGGRDEQYF,TGTGCCAGCAGAGGTGGCAGGGACGAGCAGTACTTC
TRBJ2-3,TRBD2,.,TRBV7-6,CASSPGTSGSTDTQYF,TGTGCCAGCAGCCCAGGAACTAGCGGATCCACAGATACGCAGTATTTT
TRBJ2-3,.,.,TRBV20-1,CSAPLYTQYF,TGCAGTGCTCCTCTATATACGCAGTATTTT
TRBJ2-7,.,.,TRBV7-3,CASSLSDSVGEQYF,TGTGCCAGCAGCTTGTCGGACAGCGTTGGCGAGCAGTACTTC
TRBJ2-1,TRBD2,once,TRBV6-5,CASSSSGSSNEQFF,TGTGCCAGCAGTTCCAGCGGGAGTTCCAATGAGCAGTTCTTC
TRBJ2-7,.,few,TRBV7-9,CASSPTGREQYF,TGTGCCAGCAGCCCGACAGGCAGGGAGCAGTACTTC
TRBJ1-4,TRBD1,.,TRBV5-1,CASSRGQEGEKLFF,TGCGCCAGCAGCCGTGGACAGGAGGGTGAAAAACTGTTTTTT
TRBJ2-7,.,.,TRBV21-1,CAGGSHEQYF,TGTGCCGGGGGGAGTCACGAGCAGTACTTC